Below, 11 T cell receptor beta chains from the same sample are listed, as sequenced in a study of cytotoxic CD8 clonotypes in ibrutinib-treated CLL. The protocol was immunoSEQ multiplex PCR, while the TCRdb copy is restricted to in-frame clones and leaves out a portion. This sample has 130,000 or so clones; 80% to 85% occur once, and the top ten carry approximately 3.5%. This specimen was PBMCs, taken after 24 months of ibrutinib treatment. These receptors all come from a human donor with chronic lymphocytic leukemia.

To note about this clone: Other DNA sequences of this sample code for an identical CDR3. The gene calls are TRBV20-1 and TRBJ2-5; either TRBD1 or TRBD2 may supply D (5 bases each). CDR1 and CDR2 from the germline V gene are DFQATT and SNEGSKA (reference sequence). Trimming shortened V by 6 bases and J by 4 bases, and 9 bases separated the two germline ends. The CDR3 covers 11 residues. The CDR3 region has the DNA TGCAGTGCCGAGAGGGGAGAGACCCAGTACTTC. Residues: CSAERGETQYF.

This clone has a handful of counts. The chain employs TRBV25-1 and TRBJ2-7; D remains ambiguous. The CDR3 is 14 amino acids. V was cut by 6 bases and J by 2 bases, with 14 bases left in between. The V gene's germline CDR1 is MGHDK and CDR2 SYGVNS. Here the CDR3 DNA reads TGTGCCAGCAGCAGACCGGGCCAAACCTACGAGCAGTACTTC. It specifies CASSRPGQTYEQYF.

The chain employs TRBV5-1 and TRBJ2-5, with D hard to call. CDR1 SGHRS and CDR2 YFSETQ come from the germline V gene. The CDR3 has 12 amino acids. The germline V and J ends were trimmed by 4 bases and 4 bases, with 8 bases remaining between them. DNA for the CDR3: TGCGCCAGCAGCCGTCGAGGAGAGACCCAGTACTTC. Translation: CASSRRGETQYF.

The chain employs TRBV7-7 and TRBJ2-1; TRBD1 agrees at 12 bases. Losses at the gene ends were 6 bases for V and 8 bases for J; bases not matched to a gene: 11. Looked up from germline, CDR1 is SSHAT and CDR2 is FNYEAQ (reference sequence). The CDR3 length is 16 residues. The chain's CDR3 is CASRAAGTGGWDEQFF. CDR3 DNA sequence: TGTGCCAGCAGGGCCGCCGGGACAGGGGGCTGGGATGAGCAGTTCTTC.

The rearrangement joins TRBV5-3 to TRBJ1-1; a weak D match, TRBD1 (6 bases). TRBV5-3 is an open reading frame, and its role is uncertain. V shed 0 bases and J shed 8 bases, with 20 bases lying between them. The length of the CDR3 is 16 residues. This CDR3 is CARSLAPRGQGLEAFF. The CDR3 DNA follows: TGTGCCAGAAGCTTGGCCCCAAGGGGACAAGGCCTAGAAGCTTTCTTT.

The rearrangement uses TRBV5-4 and TRBJ2-1, with D perhaps matching TRBD2 (5 bases). CDR1 SGHNT and CDR2 YYREEE come from the germline V gene (reference sequence). Trimming shortened V by 4 bases and J by 5 bases, and 13 bases separated the two germline ends. The CDR3 is 14 amino acids. The chain's CDR3 is CASSQFNGNNEQFF. Here the CDR3 DNA reads TGTGCCAGCAGCCAATTTAACGGGAACAATGAGCAGTTCTTC.

The rearrangement joins TRBV7-9 to TRBJ2-7, with TRBD1 matching 7 bases. CDR3 size: 18 residues. The V and J ends lost 0 bases and 0 bases, in that order; junction bases with no gene match: 11. Per the germline V gene, CDR1 is SEHNR and CDR2 is FQNEAQ (reference sequence). The CDR3 reads CASSLARDSTVASYEQYF. The CDR3 DNA reads TGTGCCAGCAGCTTAGCCCGGGACAGTACCGTGGCCTCCTACGAGCAGTACTTC.

The rearrangement joins TRBV10-2 to TRBJ2-1; D is unclear. Trimming took off 7 bases at V and 8 bases at J, with 18 bases between the two ends. The CDR3 has 14 residues. Germline loops: CDR1 WSHSY, CDR2 SAAADI. The CDR3 here is CASKSGPMVDEQFF. The CDR3 DNA sequence: TGCGCCAGCAAGTCCGGCCCCATGGTTGATGAGCAGTTCTTC.

The rearrangement links TRBV15 to TRBJ2-5, with TRBD2 matching over 8 bases. The V gene end was trimmed by 8 bases and the J gene end by 2 bases; junction bases not matched to a gene: 10. Germline V gene data show CDR1 as LNHNV and CDR2 as YYDKDF (reference sequence). The CDR3 totals 15 residues. The CDR3 nucleotides read TGTGCCACCCGCGGGGGGCCCATGACACAAGAGACCCAGTACTTC. This sequence encodes CATRGGPMTQETQYF.

The genes are TRBV7-2 and TRBJ2-3; TRBD2 agrees at 15 bases. The V gene's germline CDR1 is SGHTA and CDR2 FQGNSA. The CDR3 totals 15 residues. Unmatched junction bases numbered 3, after V lost 8 bases and J lost 3 bases. CDR3 DNA sequence: TGTGCCAGCGGACTAGCGGGGGGGCCAACAGATACGCAGTATTTT. It yields the protein CASGLAGGPTDTQYF.

The chain has TRBV6-6 and TRBJ1-1; D gene ambiguous. V was cut by 0 bases and J by 6 bases, with 5 bases left in between. This CDR3 is 12 amino acids long. Per germline, CDR1 MNHNY and CDR2 SVGAGI (reference sequence). CDR3 in DNA: TGTGCCAGCAGTTACTCGCGGTCTGAAGCTTTCTTT. Translated, it gives CASSYSRSEAFF.